What follows are 30 T cell receptor beta chains derived from one specimen sequenced in a study of T cells in Graves' hyperthyroidism and ophthalmopathy. The source material, RNA transcripts, was used to amplify TCR beta CDR3 regions. A first-round RT-PCR of the TCR CDR3 used the HTBI primer set. TCRdb reprocessed the multiplex PCR reads via MiXCR and lists one record per CDR3 protein. This sample has around 600,000 distinct CDR3 sequences, with 16% found just once. Sequencing was carried out using blood. Receptor source: a woman in her forties with Graves' ophthalmopathy.

In this sample, this clonotype turned up many times. Here the CDR3 reads CSASRSGTTYGYTF. CDR3 in DNA: TGCAGTGCTAGCAGGTCCGGGACGACCTATGGCTACACCTTC. The V gene is TRBV20-1, the J gene TRBJ1-2; a possible D gene is TRBD1 (5 bases). CDR3 length: 14 amino acids. CDR1 DFQATT and CDR2 SNEGSKA come from the germline V gene (reference sequence). The V end lost 3 bases, the J end lost 4 bases, and 15 bases lay between the germline ends.

This clonotype has at least ten counts. The genes are TRBV6-1 and TRBJ2-7, with D perhaps assigned TRBD1 or TRBD2 (5 bases each). CDR1 is MNHNS and CDR2 is SASEGT in the germline V gene. Trimming pared 7 bases from V and 6 bases from J, leaving 22 bases between. The CDR3 is 15 amino acids. This CDR3 is CASNNGAPGPVEQYF. DNA of the CDR3: TGTGCCAGCAACAACGGGGCCCCCGGCCCTGTCGAGCAGTACTTC.

The table lists this clonotype with a few counts. This chain joins TRBV6-2 or TRBV6-3 and TRBJ2-1, with TRBD2 identical over 9 bases. CDR1 is MNHEY, CDR2 SVGEGT, per germline. V lost 0 bases to trimming and J lost 10 bases; unmatched junction nucleotides: 10. The CDR3 has 16 amino acids. The CDR3 loop reads CASSYSPQIAGEEQFF. The DNA of the CDR3 is TGTGCCAGCAGTTACTCCCCCCAAATAGCGGGAGAGGAGCAGTTCTTC.

In this sample, this clonotype turned up many times. The chain uses TRBV2 and TRBJ2-5; 9 bases agree with TRBD1. The germline CDR1 and CDR2 sequences are SNHLY and FYNNEI. V lost 6 bases to trimming and J lost 3 bases; unmatched junction nucleotides: 2. CDR3 length equals 13 residues. The CDR3 protein is CASSRDREETQYF. The CDR3 region has the DNA TGTGCCAGCAGCCGGGACAGGGAAGAGACCCAGTACTTC.

Concerning this clonotype itself: The junction departs from the called germline gene at one end, perhaps through a read error. The gene calls are TRBV13 and TRBJ1-1; no definite D call. This CDR3 comprises 15 residues. Per germline, CDR1 PRHDT and CDR2 FYEKMQ (reference sequence). In DNA form, the CDR3 reads TGTGCCGGCAGTTTCGGGGTCAATAAGAACACTGAAGCTTTCTTT. Its protein is CAGSFGVNKNTEAFF.

This clonotype was observed a handful of times. J is TRBJ2-3 and V is TRBV19; TRBD2 matches at 7 bases. CDR3 length equals 17 residues. With 6 bases clipped from V and 2 bases from J, the junction kept 14 bases outside the gene matches. Looked up from germline, CDR1 is LNHDA and CDR2 is SQIVND (reference sequence). CDR3: CASSNPGASGYTDTQYF. In nucleotides, the CDR3 is TGTGCCAGTAGCAATCCCGGAGCTAGCGGTTACACAGATACGCAGTATTTT.

This clonotype has at least ten counts. As DNA, the CDR3 is TGTGCCAGCAGTGAAGTAACCTTCTGGGGGGACCGGAACACTGAAGCTTTCTTT. It codes for CASSEVTFWGDRNTEAFF. The chain joins TRBV2 to TRBJ1-1; a possible D gene is TRBD1 (5 bases). The length of the CDR3 is 18 residues. CDR1 and CDR2 (germline): SNHLY, FYNNEI. The V gene lost 1 base and the J gene lost 1 base, with 19 bases spanning the gap.

The rearrangement links TRBV6-2 or TRBV6-3 to TRBJ2-1, with 9 bases aligning to TRBD1. The better agreement between TRBJ2-7 and the DNA end casts doubt on the J call. Germline CDR1 and CDR2: MNHEY and SVGEGT. The CDR3 runs 15 residues. The CDR3 sequence is CASSAPGTGSNEQYF. The CDR3 DNA sequence: TGTGCCAGCAGTGCGCCCGGGACAGGGTCTAATGAGCAGTACTTC.

This clonotype was detected many times. CDR3 in DNA: TGTGCCAGCAGCGGACAGGTGTTCGGGCAGCCCCAGCATTTT. Its translation: CASSGQVFGQPQHF. The chain has TRBV6-2 or TRBV6-3 and TRBJ1-5, with TRBD1 matching 7 bases. V lost 6 bases to trimming and J lost 7 bases; unmatched junction nucleotides: 9. The germline gives CDR1 MNHEY, CDR2 SVGEGT. CDR3 size: 14 residues.

This clonotype was detected ten times or more. The chain combines TRBV28 with TRBJ2-5; 10 bases are a match to TRBD2. V lost 6 bases and J lost 5; bases outside the gene matches: 9. Per germline, CDR1 MDHEN and CDR2 SYDVKM. This CDR3 spans 15 amino acids. CDR3 residues: CASRVSGRRWETQYF. The CDR3 DNA is TGTGCCAGCAGAGTTAGCGGGAGGAGGTGGGAGACCCAGTACTTC. Based on the CDR3 plus reference TRBV28 and TRBJ2-5, the full variable domain is DVKVTQSSRYLVKRTGEKVFLECVQDMDHENMFWYRQDPGLGLRLIYFSYDVKMKEKGDIPEGYSVSREKKERFSLILESASTNQTSMYLCASRVSGRRWETQYFGPGTRLLVL.

This clonotype was detected a few times. CDR3 region: CASSYSYTIGQGENTQYF. The CDR3 region has the DNA TGTGCCAGCAGTTATTCGTACACAATAGGACAGGGGGAGAATACGCAGTATTTT. This chain joins TRBV6-1 and TRBJ2-3, with 10 bases matching TRBD1. J gave up 7 bases and V 5 bases, and 18 bases lay outside the gene matches. Germline lookup yields CDR1 MNHNS and CDR2 SASEGT. The CDR3 is 18 amino acids.

The chain uses TRBV20-1 and TRBJ1-2, with D maybe TRBD1 (5 bases). The V end lost 4 bases, the J end lost 3 bases, and 15 bases lay between the germline ends. CDR1 is DFQATT and CDR2 is SNEGSKA in the germline V gene (reference sequence). The length of the CDR3 is 14 residues. The CDR3 coding sequence is TGCAGTGCTAACAGGAGACAGCTTGACTATGGCTACACCTTC. This gives the protein CSANRRQLDYGYTF.

In its sample, this clonotype was seen many times. The chain combines TRBV12-3 or TRBV12-4 with TRBJ2-5; 9 bases agree with TRBD2. The V and J ends lost 3 bases and 4 bases, in that order; junction bases with no gene match: 6. This CDR3 is 15 amino acids long. Here the CDR3 reads CASSFGLAGLETQYF. In DNA, the CDR3 is TGTGCCAGCAGTTTCGGTCTAGCGGGACTAGAGACCCAGTACTTC.

This clonotype was seen ten or more times. The genes are TRBV12-3 or TRBV12-4 and TRBJ2-1; weak D call: TRBD2 (9 bases). The CDR3 consists of 15 residues. V shed 0 bases and J shed 8 bases, with 14 bases lying between them. CDR3 sequence (DNA): TGTGCCAGCAGTTTAGCCCTAGCGGGACAGGATGAGCAGTTCTTC. It yields the protein CASSLALAGQDEQFF.

The V and J genes are TRBV10-1 and TRBJ2-3; the D gene could be TRBD1 or TRBD2 (5 bases each). V shed 6 bases and J shed 7 bases, with 11 bases lying between them. The CDR3 contains 12 residues. Per germline, CDR1 WNHNN and CDR2 SYGVQD (reference sequence). CDR3 amino acids: CASRGRSNTQYF. CDR3 sequence (DNA): TGCGCCAGCAGGGGACGGAGTAATACGCAGTATTTT.

This clonotype showed up many times. The V and J genes are TRBV12-3 or TRBV12-4 and TRBJ2-7; 11 bases fit TRBD1. J gave up 5 bases and V 2 bases, and 8 bases lay outside the gene matches. The CDR3 consists of 16 residues. The CDR3 DNA reads as TGTGCCAGCAGTTTAACGAGGACAGGGGGCTTCCACGAGCAGTACTTC. It specifies CASSLTRTGGFHEQYF.

The V gene is TRBV19, the J gene TRBJ2-1; no definite D call. V gave up 5 bases and J gave up 3 bases, with 8 bases separating them. The CDR3 covers 13 residues. Germline values: CDR1 LNHDA, CDR2 SQIVND (reference sequence). The CDR3 sequence: CASSLADYNEQFF. In DNA form, the CDR3 reads TGTGCCAGTAGTCTTGCCGACTACAATGAGCAGTTCTTC.

This clonotype was recorded at least ten times. The rearrangement joins TRBV13 to TRBJ2-3; 11 bases align to TRBD2. V lost 5 bases and J lost 4; bases outside the gene matches: 5. Germline values: CDR1 PRHDT, CDR2 FYEKMQ (reference sequence). The CDR3 has 15 amino acids. The CDR3, as DNA: TGTGCCAGCAGCAAACCGGGACTAGCGGCAGATACGCAGTATTTT. The encoded protein is CASSKPGLAADTQYF.

V gene TRBV6-1 combines with J gene TRBJ1-4; 9 nucleotides agree with TRBD1. CDR1 is MNHNS and CDR2 is SASEGT in the germline V gene. With V trimmed by 7 bases and J by 7 bases, 7 bases remained unmatched. The CDR3 runs 14 residues. The CDR3 region is CASNPGQGVEKLFF. As DNA, the CDR3 is TGTGCCAGCAACCCGGGACAGGGAGTTGAAAAACTGTTTTTT.

V is TRBV12-5 and J is TRBJ1-1; no definite D call. Germline assignment: CDR1 LGHNT and CDR2 FRNRAP. The CDR3 runs to 15 residues. V lost 0 bases and J lost 5, with 13 bases in between. CDR3 sequence (DNA): TGTGCTAGTGGTTTGGTAGTGACCCCCAGTACTGAAGCTTTCTTT. As protein: CASGLVVTPSTEAFF.

In this sample, this clonotype turned up many times. The CDR3 region is CASSGVGTNTEAFF. DNA for the CDR3: TGTGCCAGCAGCGGGGTTGGGACGAACACTGAAGCTTTCTTT. The gene calls are TRBV2 and TRBJ1-1; D possibly corresponds to TRBD1 (5 bases). Germline CDR1 SNHLY, CDR2 FYNNEI. Between the trimmed V and J ends, which lost 6 bases and 1 base, there was a span of 12 bases. CDR3 length: 14 residues.

This clonotype came up a few times. This chain joins TRBV19 and TRBJ2-1; 13 bases map to TRBD2. The CDR3 has 15 amino acids. Per germline, CDR1 LNHDA and CDR2 SQIVND (reference sequence). J gave up 9 bases and V 7 bases, and 9 bases lay outside the gene matches. The CDR3: CASTPLAGGPGEQFF. In DNA form, the CDR3 reads TGTGCCAGTACCCCACTAGCGGGGGGGCCCGGTGAGCAGTTCTTC.

J is TRBJ2-2 and V is TRBV3-1; the D gene is possibly TRBD2 (6 bases). In germline, CDR1 is LGHDT, CDR2 YNNKEL (reference sequence). The CDR3 length is 15 residues. The V gene lost 4 bases and the J gene lost 2 bases, with 11 bases spanning the gap. The CDR3 sequence is CASSPRLVNTGELFF. The CDR3 coding sequence is TGTGCCAGCAGCCCCCGACTAGTCAACACCGGGGAGCTGTTTTTT.

This clonotype was recorded many times. This rearrangement joins TRBV30 to TRBJ1-4, with 10 positions matching TRBD1. From germline, CDR1 is GTSNPN and CDR2 SVGIG (reference sequence). The V gene end was trimmed by 3 bases and the J gene end by 3 bases; junction bases not matched to a gene: 4. The CDR3 length is 15 residues. For the CDR3, the DNA is TGTGCCTGGAGGACCGGGACAGGGGCTAATGAAAAACTGTTTTTT. Its translation is CAWRTGTGANEKLFF.

In its sample, this clonotype was seen many times. The V and J genes are TRBV10-3 and TRBJ2-2; 8 nucleotides line up with TRBD1. J gave up 3 bases and V 6 bases, and 3 bases lay outside the gene matches. The CDR3 runs 14 residues. Looked up from germline, CDR1 is ENHRY and CDR2 is SYGVKD. CDR3 sequence: CAISAGQDTGELFF. The CDR3 coding sequence is TGTGCCATCAGCGCGGGACAGGACACCGGGGAGCTGTTTTTT.

This clonotype has at least ten counts. The chain links TRBV2 to TRBJ2-1; 7 bases fit TRBD1. The trim removed 4 bases at V and 8 bases at J, leaving 8 bases unmatched. This CDR3 has 14 amino acids. Germline CDR1 and CDR2: SNHLY and FYNNEI. DNA of the CDR3: TGTGCCAGCAGTGCCTTTGACAGGGTGGATGAGCAGTTCTTC. Translating gives CASSAFDRVDEQFF.

This clonotype was counted between two and nine times. This chain uses TRBV7-8 with TRBJ1-5; D gene ambiguous. The V end was cut by 2 bases, the J end by 2 bases, with 7 bases between. The CDR3 has 14 residues. Per germline, CDR1 SGHVS and CDR2 FQNEAQ. The CDR3 nucleotides are TGTGCCAGCAGCTTACAGGATGGCAATCAGCCCCAGCATTTT. As protein: CASSLQDGNQPQHF.

This clonotype was seen repeatedly, ten times or more. The chain carries TRBV12-3 or TRBV12-4 and TRBJ2-3; 8 bases agree with TRBD1. Trimming took 3 bases from V and 0 from J; bases not matched to a gene: 8. CDR3 length: 17 amino acids. The CDR3 reads CASSFLGQGLSTDTQYF. The CDR3 nucleotides are TGTGCCAGCAGTTTTCTCGGACAGGGTTTGAGCACAGATACGCAGTATTTT.

The chain has TRBV5-6 and TRBJ2-5, with TRBD1 matching 9 bases. The CDR3 consists of 14 residues. Germline assignment: CDR1 SGHDT and CDR2 YYEEEE. The junction had 5 bases not matched to a gene; V was cut back by 5 bases and J by 3 bases. The CDR3 loop reads CASRPWDREETQYF. CDR3 bases: TGTGCCAGCAGACCCTGGGACAGGGAAGAGACCCAGTACTTC. The full variable domain, in which reference TRBV5-6 and TRBJ2-5 provide the parts outside the CDR3, is DAGVTQSPTHLIKTRGQQVTLRCSPKSGHDTVSWYQQALGQGPQFIFQYYEEEERQRGNFPDRFSGHQFPNYSSELNVNALLLGDSALYLCASRPWDREETQYFGPGTRLLVL.

This chain uses TRBV9 with TRBJ1-4, with TRBD1 matching 8 bases. J lost 10 bases, V lost 4 bases, and 9 bases had no gene match. The CDR3 extends over 14 amino acids. Germline loops: CDR1 SGDLS, CDR2 YYNGEE. The CDR3 region is CASSLDRVGGKLFF. The CDR3 bases are TGTGCCAGCAGCTTGGACAGGGTAGGAGGAAAACTGTTTTTT.